Below, 4 T cell receptor beta chains from the same sample are listed, as sequenced in a study of blood T cell repertoires in COVID-19. The repertoire was sequenced with immunoSEQ multiplex PCR; TCRdb's copy has only in-frame clones and lacks some. Among about 46,000 clones listed, around 86% were seen once. Sequenced material: peripheral blood. The receptors were gathered from a human donor in a cohort sampled during active COVID-19.

The chain employs TRBV18 and TRBJ2-7; D is unclear. Trimming pared 3 bases from V and 3 bases from J, leaving 12 bases between. Germline lookup yields CDR1 KGHSH and CDR2 LQKENI. This CDR3 is built from 14 residues. CDR3 nucleotides: TGTGCCAGCTCACCGGGCTCTATAGACTACGAGCAGTACTTC. Amino acids: CASSPGSIDYEQYF.

This clone was seen only once. V and J are TRBV3-1 (or the pseudogene TRBV3-2) and TRBJ2-7; TRBD2 agrees at 8 bases. J lost 4 bases, V lost 4 bases, and 3 bases had no gene match. Looked up from germline, CDR1 is LGHDT and CDR2 is YNNKEL (reference sequence). This CDR3 is 13 amino acids long. CDR3 in amino acids: CASSPGGIYEQYF. The CDR3 DNA sequence: TGTGCCAGCAGCCCGGGGGGGATATACGAGCAGTACTTC.

The chain combines TRBV4-1 with TRBJ2-7; D is possibly TRBD2 (6 bases). The CDR3 sequence is 15 residues long. V gave up 1 base and J gave up 2 bases, with 12 bases separating them. Germline CDR1 MGHRA, CDR2 YSYEKL. This chain's CDR3 is CASSQGAGQTYEQYF. CDR3 nucleotides: TGCGCCAGCAGCCAAGGAGCGGGCCAGACCTACGAGCAGTACTTC.

The V gene is TRBV12-3 or TRBV12-4, the J gene TRBJ1-5; D call uncertain. Trimming cost V 3 bases and J 5 bases, with 5 bases left between them. The CDR3 consists of 12 residues. The CDR3 is CASSLRDQPQHF. The CDR3 region has the DNA TGTGCCAGCAGTTTGCGGGATCAGCCCCAGCATTTT.